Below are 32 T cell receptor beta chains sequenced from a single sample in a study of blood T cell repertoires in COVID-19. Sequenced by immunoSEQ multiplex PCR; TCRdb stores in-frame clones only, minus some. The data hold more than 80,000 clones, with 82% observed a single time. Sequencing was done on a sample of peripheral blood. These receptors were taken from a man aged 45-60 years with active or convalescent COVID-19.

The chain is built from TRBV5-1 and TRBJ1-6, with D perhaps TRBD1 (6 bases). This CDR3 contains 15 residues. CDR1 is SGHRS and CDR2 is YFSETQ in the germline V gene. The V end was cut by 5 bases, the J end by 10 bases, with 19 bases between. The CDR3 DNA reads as TGCGCCAGCAGTGAAGGGGGAAAGGGTAACTCACCCCTCCACTTT. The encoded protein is CASSEGGKGNSPLHF.

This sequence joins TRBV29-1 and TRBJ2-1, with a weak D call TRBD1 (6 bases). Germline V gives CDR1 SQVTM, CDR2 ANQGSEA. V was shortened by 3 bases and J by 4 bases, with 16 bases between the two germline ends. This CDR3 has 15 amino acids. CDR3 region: CSVDPTGPPYNEQFF. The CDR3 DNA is TGCAGCGTTGACCCGACAGGACCCCCTTACAATGAGCAGTTCTTC.

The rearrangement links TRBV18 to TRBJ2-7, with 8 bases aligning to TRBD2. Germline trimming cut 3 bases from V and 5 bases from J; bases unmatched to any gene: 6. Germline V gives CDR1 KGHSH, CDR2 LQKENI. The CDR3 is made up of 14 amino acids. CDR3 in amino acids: CASSPASGGHEQYF. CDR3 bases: TGTGCCAGCTCACCCGCGAGCGGGGGCCACGAGCAGTACTTC.

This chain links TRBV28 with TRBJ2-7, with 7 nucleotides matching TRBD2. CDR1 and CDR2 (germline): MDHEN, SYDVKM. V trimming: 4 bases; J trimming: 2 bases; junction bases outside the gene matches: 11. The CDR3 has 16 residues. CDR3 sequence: CASSSPSRTRAYEQYF. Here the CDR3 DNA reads TGTGCCAGCAGTTCACCCTCTAGGACTAGGGCCTACGAGCAGTACTTC.

The CDR3 DNA follows: TGTGCCGTCGCGTCCTACGTGAGCCTAGATACGCAGTATTTT. Residues: CAVASYVSLDTQYF. The gene calls are TRBV24-1 and TRBJ2-3; the D is unclear. Germline V gives CDR1 KGHDR, CDR2 SFDVKD. The V end lost 12 bases, the J end lost 5 bases, and 20 bases lay between the germline ends. CDR3 length equals 14 residues.

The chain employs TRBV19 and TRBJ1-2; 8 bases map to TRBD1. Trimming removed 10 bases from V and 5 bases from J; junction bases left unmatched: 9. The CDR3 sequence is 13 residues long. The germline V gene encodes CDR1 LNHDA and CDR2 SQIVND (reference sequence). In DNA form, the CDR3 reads TGTGCCACCACGGGACAGGAGATATATGGCTACACCTTC. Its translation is CATTGQEIYGYTF.

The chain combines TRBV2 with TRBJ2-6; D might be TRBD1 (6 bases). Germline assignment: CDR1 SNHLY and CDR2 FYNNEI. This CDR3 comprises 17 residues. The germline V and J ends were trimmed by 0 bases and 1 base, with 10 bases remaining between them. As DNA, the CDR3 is TGTGCCAGCAGTGAAGCACGAGGGGGATCTGGGGCCAACGTCCTGACTTTC. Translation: CASSEARGGSGANVLTF.

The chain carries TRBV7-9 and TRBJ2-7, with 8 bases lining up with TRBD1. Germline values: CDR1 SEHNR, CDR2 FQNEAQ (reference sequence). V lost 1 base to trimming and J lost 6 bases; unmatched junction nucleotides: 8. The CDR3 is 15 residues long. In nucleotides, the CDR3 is TGTGCCAGCAGCTTAGGGCGGACAGGGAAGGGCGAGCAGTACGTC. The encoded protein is CASSLGRTGKGEQYV.

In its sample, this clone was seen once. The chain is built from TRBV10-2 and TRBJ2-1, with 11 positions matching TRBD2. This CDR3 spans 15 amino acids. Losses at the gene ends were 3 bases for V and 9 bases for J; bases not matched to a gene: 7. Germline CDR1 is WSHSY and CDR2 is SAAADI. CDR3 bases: TGCGCCAGCAGTGATTTTAGCGGGGGGGCCGCTGAGCAGTTCTTC. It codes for CASSDFSGGAAEQFF.

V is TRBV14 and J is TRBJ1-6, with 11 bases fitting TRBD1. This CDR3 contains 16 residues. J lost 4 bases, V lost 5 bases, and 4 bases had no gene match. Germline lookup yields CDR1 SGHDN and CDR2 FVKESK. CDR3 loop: CASSGQGATYNSPLHF. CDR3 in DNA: TGTGCCAGCAGCGGACAGGGGGCTACATATAATTCACCCCTCCACTTT.

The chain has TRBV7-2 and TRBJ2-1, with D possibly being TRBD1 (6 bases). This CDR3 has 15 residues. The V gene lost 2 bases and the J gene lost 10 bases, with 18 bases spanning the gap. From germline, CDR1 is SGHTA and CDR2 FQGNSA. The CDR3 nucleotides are TGTGCCAGCAGCTTAAACCAGGGGACGAATGAGGAGCAGTTCTTC. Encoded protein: CASSLNQGTNEEQFF. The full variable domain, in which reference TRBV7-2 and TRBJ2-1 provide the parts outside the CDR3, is GAGVSQSPSNKVTEKGKDVELRCDPISGHTALYWYRQSLGQGLEFLIYFQGNSAPDKSGLPSDRFSAERTGGSVSTLTIQRTQQEDSAVYLCASSLNQGTNEEQFFGPGTRLTVL.

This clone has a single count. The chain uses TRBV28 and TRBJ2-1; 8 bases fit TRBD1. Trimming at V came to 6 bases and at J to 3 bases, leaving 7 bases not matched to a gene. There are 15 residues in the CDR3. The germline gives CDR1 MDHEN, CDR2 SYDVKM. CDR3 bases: TGTGCCAGCAGCCCCGACAGGGGCCACTACAATGAGCAGTTCTTC. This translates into CASSPDRGHYNEQFF.

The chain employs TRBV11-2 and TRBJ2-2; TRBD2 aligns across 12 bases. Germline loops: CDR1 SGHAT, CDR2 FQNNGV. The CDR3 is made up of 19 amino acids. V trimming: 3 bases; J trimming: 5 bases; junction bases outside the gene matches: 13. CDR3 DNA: TGTGCCAGCAGCTTGGGGCGACTAGCGGGGGAAACGGGGACCGGGGAGCTGTTTTTT. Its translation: CASSLGRLAGETGTGELFF.

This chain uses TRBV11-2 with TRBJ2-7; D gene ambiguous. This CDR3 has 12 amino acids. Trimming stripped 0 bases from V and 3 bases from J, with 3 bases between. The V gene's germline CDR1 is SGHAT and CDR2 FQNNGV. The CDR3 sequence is CASSLEHYEQYF. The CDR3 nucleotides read TGTGCCAGCAGCTTAGAACACTACGAGCAGTACTTC.

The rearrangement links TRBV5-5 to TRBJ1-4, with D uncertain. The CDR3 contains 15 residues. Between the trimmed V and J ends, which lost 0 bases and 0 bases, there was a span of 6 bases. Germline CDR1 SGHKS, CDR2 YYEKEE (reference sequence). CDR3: CASSLVAATNEKLFF. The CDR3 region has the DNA TGTGCCAGCAGCTTGGTGGCAGCAACTAATGAAAAACTGTTTTTT.

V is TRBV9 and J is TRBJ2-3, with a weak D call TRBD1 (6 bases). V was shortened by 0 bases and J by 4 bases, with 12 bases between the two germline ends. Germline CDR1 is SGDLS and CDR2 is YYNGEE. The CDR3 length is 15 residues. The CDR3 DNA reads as TGTGCCAGCAGCGTAGCAGGGGATTTTTCAGATACGCAGTATTTT. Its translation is CASSVAGDFSDTQYF. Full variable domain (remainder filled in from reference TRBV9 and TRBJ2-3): DSGVTQTPKHLITATGQRVTLRCSPRSGDLSVYWYQQSLDQGLQFLIQYYNGEERAKGNILERFSAQQFPDLHSELNLSSLELGDSALYFCASSVAGDFSDTQYFGPGTRLTVL.

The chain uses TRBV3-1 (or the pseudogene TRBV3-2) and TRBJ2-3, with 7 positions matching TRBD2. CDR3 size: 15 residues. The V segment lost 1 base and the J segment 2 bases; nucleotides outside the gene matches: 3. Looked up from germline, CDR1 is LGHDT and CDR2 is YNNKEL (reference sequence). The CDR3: CASSQGAGPTDTQYF. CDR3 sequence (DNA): TGTGCCAGCAGCCAAGGAGCGGGGCCCACAGATACGCAGTATTTT.

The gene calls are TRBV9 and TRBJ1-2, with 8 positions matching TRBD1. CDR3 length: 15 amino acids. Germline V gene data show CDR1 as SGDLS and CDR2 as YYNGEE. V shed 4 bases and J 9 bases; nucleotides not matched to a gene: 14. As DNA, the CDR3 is TGTGCCAGCAGCCCCAGAGGACAGGGTGAAAAGAGCTACACCTTC. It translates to CASSPRGQGEKSYTF.

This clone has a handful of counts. The DNA for the CDR3 is TGTGCCAGCCCGGGGAACTATGGCTACACCTTC. Translation: CASPGNYGYTF. The chain recombines TRBV7-9 with TRBJ1-2; the D is unclear. Germline CDR1 SEHNR, CDR2 FQNEAQ (reference sequence). V dropped 8 bases and J dropped 2 bases, with 6 bases sitting between them. This CDR3 contains 11 residues.

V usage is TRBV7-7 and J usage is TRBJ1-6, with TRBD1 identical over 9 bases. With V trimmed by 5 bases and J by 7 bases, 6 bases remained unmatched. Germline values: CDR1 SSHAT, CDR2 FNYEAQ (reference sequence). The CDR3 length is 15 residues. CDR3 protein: CASSADGTGNSPLHF. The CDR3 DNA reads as TGTGCCAGCAGCGCAGACGGGACAGGGAATTCACCCCTCCACTTT.

The CDR3 reads CASSVPPGQGASGNTIYF. The CDR3 nucleotides read TGTGCCAGCAGTGTTCCCCCGGGACAGGGGGCCTCTGGAAACACCATATATTTT. The gene calls are TRBV28 and TRBJ1-3; 12 nucleotides align to TRBD1. Trimming took 5 bases from V and 0 from J; bases not matched to a gene: 8. Germline V gives CDR1 MDHEN, CDR2 SYDVKM. This CDR3 is built from 18 residues. Full variable domain (missing parts from reference TRBV28 and TRBJ1-3): DVKVTQSSRYLVKRTGEKVFLECVQDMDHENMFWYRQDPGLGLRLIYFSYDVKMKEKGDIPEGYSVSREKKERFSLILESASTNQTSMYLCASSVPPGQGASGNTIYFGEGSWLTVV.

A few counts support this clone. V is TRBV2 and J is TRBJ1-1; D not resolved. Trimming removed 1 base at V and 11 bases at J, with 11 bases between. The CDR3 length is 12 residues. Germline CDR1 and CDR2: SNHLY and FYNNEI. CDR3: CASSEGEGRAFF. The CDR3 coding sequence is TGTGCCAGCAGTGAAGGGGAAGGGAGGGCTTTCTTT.

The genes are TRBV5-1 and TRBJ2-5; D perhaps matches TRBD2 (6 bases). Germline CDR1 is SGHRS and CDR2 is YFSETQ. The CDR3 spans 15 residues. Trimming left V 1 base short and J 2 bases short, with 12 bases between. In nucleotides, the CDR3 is TGCGCCAGCAGCTTGACTAGCCCGGATCAAGAGACCCAGTACTTC. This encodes CASSLTSPDQETQYF.

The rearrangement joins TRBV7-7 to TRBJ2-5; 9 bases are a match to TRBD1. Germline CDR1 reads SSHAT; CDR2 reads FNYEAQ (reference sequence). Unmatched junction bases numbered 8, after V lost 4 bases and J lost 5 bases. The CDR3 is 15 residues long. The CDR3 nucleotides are TGTGCCAGCAGCTCCGTAACAGGGGGCCGGGAGACCCAGTACTTC. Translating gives CASSSVTGGRETQYF.

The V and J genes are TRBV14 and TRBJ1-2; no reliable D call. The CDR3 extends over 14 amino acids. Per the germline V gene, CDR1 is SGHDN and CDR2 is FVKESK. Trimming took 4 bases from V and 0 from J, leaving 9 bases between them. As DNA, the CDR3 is TGTGCCAGCAGCCCAGTTGGTCCTAACTATGGCTACACCTTC. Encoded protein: CASSPVGPNYGYTF.

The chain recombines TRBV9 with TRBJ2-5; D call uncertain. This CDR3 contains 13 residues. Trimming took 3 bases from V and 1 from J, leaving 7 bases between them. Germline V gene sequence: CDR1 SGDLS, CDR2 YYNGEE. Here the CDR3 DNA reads TGTGCCAGCAGCGAGACACTCCAAGAGACCCAGTACTTC. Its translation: CASSETLQETQYF.

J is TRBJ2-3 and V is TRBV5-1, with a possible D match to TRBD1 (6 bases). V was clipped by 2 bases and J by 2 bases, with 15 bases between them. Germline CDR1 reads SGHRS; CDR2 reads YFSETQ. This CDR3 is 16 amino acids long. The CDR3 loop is CASSFGARGSTDTQYF. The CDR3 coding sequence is TGCGCCAGCAGCTTCGGGGCCAGGGGATCCACAGATACGCAGTATTTT.

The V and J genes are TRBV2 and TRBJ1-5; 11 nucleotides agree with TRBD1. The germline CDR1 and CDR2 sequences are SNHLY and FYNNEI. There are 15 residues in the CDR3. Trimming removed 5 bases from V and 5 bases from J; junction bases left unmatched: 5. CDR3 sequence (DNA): TGTGCCAGCAGTTTAGGACAGGGGGCGTATCAGCCCCAGCATTTT. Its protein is CASSLGQGAYQPQHF.

The CDR3 DNA sequence: TGTGCCAGCAGCGTCGGACAGGGGAGCACAGATACGCAGTATTTT. It codes for CASSVGQGSTDTQYF. This chain joins TRBV2 and TRBJ2-3; 9 bases match TRBD1. CDR1 and CDR2 from the germline V gene are SNHLY and FYNNEI. V lost 6 bases to trimming and J lost 0 bases; unmatched junction nucleotides: 4. The length of the CDR3 is 15 residues.

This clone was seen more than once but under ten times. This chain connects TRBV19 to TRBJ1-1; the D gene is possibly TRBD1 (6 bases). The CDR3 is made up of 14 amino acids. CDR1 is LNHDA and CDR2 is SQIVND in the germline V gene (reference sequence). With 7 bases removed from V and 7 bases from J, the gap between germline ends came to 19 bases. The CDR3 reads CASKPLEGGFEAFF. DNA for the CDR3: TGTGCCAGTAAACCTCTGGAGGGGGGGTTTGAAGCTTTCTTT.

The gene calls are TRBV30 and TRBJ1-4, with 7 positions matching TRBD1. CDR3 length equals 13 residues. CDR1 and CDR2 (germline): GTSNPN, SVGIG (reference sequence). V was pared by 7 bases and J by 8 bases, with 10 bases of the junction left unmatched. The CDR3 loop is CASRQGINEKLFF. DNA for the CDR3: TGTGCCTCCCGACAGGGAATAAACGAAAAACTGTTTTTT.

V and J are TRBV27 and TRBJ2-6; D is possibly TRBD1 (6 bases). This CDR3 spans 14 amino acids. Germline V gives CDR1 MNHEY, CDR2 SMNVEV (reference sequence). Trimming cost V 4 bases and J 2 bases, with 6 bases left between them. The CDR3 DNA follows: TGTGCCAGCAGTTGGGGGCCTGGGGCCAACGTCCTGACTTTC. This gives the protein CASSWGPGANVLTF.